Shown below are 17 T cell receptor beta chains from a single sample sequenced in a study of T cell repertoires in cytomegalovirus infection. TCRdb itself ran the reads through MiXCR, one entry per CDR3 protein. The sample consists of under 350,000 distinct CDR3 sequences, more than 8% of them appearing once. The sample taken for sequencing was PBMCs. The receptors originated from a human donor in good health (CMV status not recorded). Some clones in this sample may be carry-over from other donors' samples.

This clonotype was seen a handful of times. The V call is TRBV30, the J call TRBJ2-1; unclear D gene. The V end lost 1 base, the J end lost 6 bases, and 13 bases lay between the germline ends. This CDR3 has 14 residues. Germline CDR1 and CDR2: GTSNPN and SVGIG (reference sequence). The CDR3 region has the DNA TGTGCCTGGAGTGAAGGCGGACCCGGCAATGAGCAGTTCTTC. Translating it yields CAWSEGGPGNEQFF.

This clonotype was observed a handful of times. The rearrangement joins TRBV28 to TRBJ2-3, with TRBD1 matching 7 bases. Germline loops: CDR1 MDHEN, CDR2 SYDVKM. V was pared by 5 bases and J by 6 bases, with 17 bases of the junction left unmatched. The CDR3 is 17 residues long. The CDR3 sequence: CASSPTGDPALIDTQYF. In nucleotides, the CDR3 is TGTGCCAGCAGTCCAACAGGGGACCCCGCTCTCATCGATACGCAGTATTTT.

This clonotype was detected ten times or more. The rearrangement uses TRBV11-2 and TRBJ2-5, with TRBD2 matching 8 bases. Germline trimming cut 0 bases from V and 5 bases from J; bases unmatched to any gene: 5. This CDR3 is built from 15 residues. Looked up from germline, CDR1 is SGHAT and CDR2 is FQNNGV. CDR3 region: CASSLEAGGYETQYF. As DNA, the CDR3 is TGTGCCAGCAGCTTAGAGGCGGGAGGTTACGAGACCCAGTACTTC.

The rearrangement links TRBV11-2 to TRBJ2-7; D remains ambiguous. CDR1 and CDR2 from the germline V gene are SGHAT and FQNNGV. Trimming took off 5 bases at V and 2 bases at J, with 16 bases between the two ends. The CDR3 is made up of 15 amino acids. CDR3 DNA sequence: TGTGCCAGCAGCCGTGGAGCAGACAAGACCTACGAGCAGTACTTC. This sequence encodes CASSRGADKTYEQYF. Full variable domain (rest looked up from reference TRBV11-2 and TRBJ2-7): EAGVAQSPRYKIIEKRQSVAFWCNPISGHATLYWYQQILGQGPKLLIQFQNNGVVDDSQLPKDRFSAERLKGVDSTLKIQPAKLEDSAVYLCASSRGADKTYEQYFGPGTRLTVT.

The sample holds a few counts of this clonotype. The chain joins TRBV7-8 to TRBJ2-5; D is undetermined. The ends were cut back, 10 bases at V and 5 bases at J, with 14 bases in the middle. The germline V gene has CDR1 SGHVS and CDR2 FQNEAQ. This CDR3 has 12 residues. In DNA, the CDR3 is TGTGCCACCAAGGGCGGTGTGGAGACCCAGTACTTC. It encodes CATKGGVETQYF.

The chain recombines TRBV6-6 with TRBJ2-5, with 10 bases matching TRBD2. V shed 4 bases and J 7 bases; nucleotides not matched to a gene: 15. Per the germline V gene, CDR1 is MNHNY and CDR2 is SVGAGI (reference sequence). The CDR3 runs 17 residues. The CDR3 region has the DNA TGTGCCAGCAGTTCCAGACTAGCGGGTGTTCGTTTTGGGACCCAGTACTTC. Its protein is CASSSRLAGVRFGTQYF.

V usage is TRBV28 and J usage is TRBJ1-5; D not resolved. Germline CDR1 MDHEN, CDR2 SYDVKM. This CDR3 region has 14 residues. V was clipped by 4 bases and J by 7 bases, with 14 bases between them. The CDR3, as DNA: TGTGCCAGCAGTTCGCAGGAAAGGGAGCAGCCCCAGCATTTT. Translation gives CASSSQEREQPQHF.

This clonotype was recorded at least ten times. The chain combines TRBV7-9 with TRBJ2-1; D is possibly TRBD1 (5 bases). Trimming pared 6 bases from V and 6 bases from J, leaving 15 bases between. The germline CDR1 and CDR2 sequences are SEHNR and FQNEAQ (reference sequence). CDR3 length: 14 amino acids. The CDR3 reads CASSLNRQSNEQFF. Here the CDR3 DNA reads TGTGCCAGCAGTCTCAACAGGCAAAGCAATGAGCAGTTCTTC.

In its sample, this clonotype was seen a few times. CDR3 DNA sequence: TGTGCCAGCAGCTTAGCGGGTCTGAGGGGGTTGAACACTGAAGCTTTCTTT. It specifies CASSLAGLRGLNTEAFF. The chain recombines TRBV7-2 with TRBJ1-1; TRBD1 is a possible D gene (6 bases). Trimming shortened V by 0 bases and J by 0 bases, and 14 bases separated the two germline ends. This CDR3 is built from 17 residues. Germline V gives CDR1 SGHTA, CDR2 FQGNSA.

This clonotype was counted ten times or more. The chain uses TRBV7-8 and TRBJ1-2; D remains unclear. V shed 0 bases and J shed 4 bases, with 9 bases lying between them. Germline CDR1 reads SGHVS; CDR2 reads FQNEAQ. There are 14 residues in the CDR3. The CDR3 nucleotides read TGTGCCAGCAGCTTAGCTCCGGACCCCTATGGCTACACCTTC. Amino acids: CASSLAPDPYGYTF.

This clonotype was seen ten or more times. The chain uses TRBV24-1 and TRBJ2-3, with 7 bases that match TRBD1. CDR3 length: 16 amino acids. Per the germline V gene, CDR1 is KGHDR and CDR2 is SFDVKD. V gave up 3 bases and J gave up 3 bases; unmatched junction bases: 8. This CDR3 is CATSDRQGEGTDTQYF. DNA of the CDR3: TGTGCCACCAGTGATCGACAGGGAGAGGGGACAGATACGCAGTATTTT.

Ten or more counts support this clonotype. The chain uses TRBV6-5 and TRBJ2-1; TRBD2 aligns across 9 bases. With V trimmed by 2 bases and J by 9 bases, 14 bases remained unmatched. The CDR3 totals 17 residues. The V gene's germline CDR1 is MNHEY and CDR2 SVGAGI. The CDR3 protein is CASSYPPGISGRGEQFF. In DNA form, the CDR3 reads TGTGCCAGCAGTTACCCACCCGGGATTAGCGGGAGAGGTGAGCAGTTCTTC.

There are a few counts of this clonotype. V is TRBV4-3 and J is TRBJ1-1; D ambiguous. Trimming removed 4 bases from V and 5 bases from J, with 11 bases in between. The CDR3 runs 13 residues. CDR1 and CDR2 from the germline V gene are LGHNA and YSLEER. CDR3 nucleotide sequence: TGCGCCAGCAGCCCCACTCACGGAACTGAAGCTTTCTTT. This codes for CASSPTHGTEAFF.

This clonotype was seen many times. The rearrangement joins TRBV9 to TRBJ2-5; D is possibly TRBD1 or TRBD2 (5 bases each). The CDR3 extends over 17 amino acids. Germline-derived CDR1 and CDR2 are SGDLS and YYNGEE. V was trimmed by 4 bases and J by 1 base, leaving 20 bases between them. The CDR3 DNA reads as TGTGCCAGCAGCACAGCCCCACCCGGGGCGGTCCAAGAGACCCAGTACTTC. It codes for CASSTAPPGAVQETQYF.

The CDR3 region is CASSESVAGGDQPQHF. The CDR3 nucleotides read TGTGCCAGCAGTGAATCTGTAGCGGGGGGAGATCAGCCCCAGCATTTT. The chain couples TRBV25-1 to TRBJ1-5; D perhaps matches TRBD1 (5 bases). CDR3 length: 16 residues. V gave up 1 base and J gave up 5 bases, with 15 bases separating them. The germline V gene encodes CDR1 MGHDK and CDR2 SYGVNS.

This clonotype was recorded at least ten times. The chain employs TRBV7-2 and TRBJ1-5, with a weak D call TRBD1 (5 bases). The germline CDR1 and CDR2 sequences are SGHTA and FQGNSA. CDR3 length: 15 amino acids. V lost 6 bases and J lost 3, with 15 bases in between. In DNA form, the CDR3 reads TGTGCCAGCAGGATATTCGGGGGTTTCAATCAGCCCCAGCATTTT. Residues: CASRIFGGFNQPQHF.

At least ten counts were recorded for this clonotype. The J gene is TRBJ2-7, the V gene TRBV7-8, with D maybe TRBD1 (5 bases). V dropped 4 bases and J dropped 1 base, with 14 bases sitting between them. This CDR3 is 15 amino acids long. Germline assignment: CDR1 SGHVS and CDR2 FQNEAQ. The CDR3 coding sequence is TGTGCCAGCAGCTCTGACAGAGACCTATCCTACGAGCAGTACTTC. The encoded protein is CASSSDRDLSYEQYF.